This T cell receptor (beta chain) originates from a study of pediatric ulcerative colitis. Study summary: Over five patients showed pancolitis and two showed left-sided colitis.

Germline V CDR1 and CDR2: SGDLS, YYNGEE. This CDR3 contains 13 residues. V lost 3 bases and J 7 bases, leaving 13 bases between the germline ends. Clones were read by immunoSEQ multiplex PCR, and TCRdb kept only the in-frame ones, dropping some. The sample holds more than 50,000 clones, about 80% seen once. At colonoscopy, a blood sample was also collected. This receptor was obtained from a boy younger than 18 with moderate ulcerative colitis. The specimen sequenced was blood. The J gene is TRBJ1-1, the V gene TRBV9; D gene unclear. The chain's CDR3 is CASSAGMEGEAFF. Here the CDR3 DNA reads TGTGCCAGCAGCGCAGGAATGGAGGGTGAAGCTTTCTTT.